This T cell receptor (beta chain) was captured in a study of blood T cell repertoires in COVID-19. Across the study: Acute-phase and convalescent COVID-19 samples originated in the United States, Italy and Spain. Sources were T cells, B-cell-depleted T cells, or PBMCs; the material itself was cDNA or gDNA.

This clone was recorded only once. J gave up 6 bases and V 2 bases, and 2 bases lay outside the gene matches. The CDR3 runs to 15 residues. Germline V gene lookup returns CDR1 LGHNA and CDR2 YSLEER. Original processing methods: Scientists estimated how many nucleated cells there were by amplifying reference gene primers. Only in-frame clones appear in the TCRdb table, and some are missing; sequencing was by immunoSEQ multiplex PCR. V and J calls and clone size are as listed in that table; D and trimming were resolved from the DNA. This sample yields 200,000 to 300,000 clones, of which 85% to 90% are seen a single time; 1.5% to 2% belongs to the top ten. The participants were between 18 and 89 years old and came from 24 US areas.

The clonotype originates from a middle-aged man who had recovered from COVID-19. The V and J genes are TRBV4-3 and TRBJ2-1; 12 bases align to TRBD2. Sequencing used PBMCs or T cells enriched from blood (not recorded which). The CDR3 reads CASSQLAGGFNEQFF. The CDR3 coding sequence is TGCGCCAGCAGCCAACTAGCGGGGGGGTTCAATGAGCAGTTCTTC.